This TCR beta chain was recovered during a study of blood T cell repertoires in COVID-19. This CDR3 region has 14 residues. V was pared by 1 base and J by 4 bases, with 1 base of the junction left unmatched. The V gene's germline CDR1 is LNHDA and CDR2 SQIVND (reference sequence). This clone has a handful of counts. The protocol was immunoSEQ multiplex PCR, while the TCRdb copy is restricted to in-frame clones and leaves out a portion. The profile shows approximately 180,000 clones, under 85% of them singletons. The source is an elderly woman with acute or convalescent COVID-19. The rearrangement links TRBV19 to TRBJ1-2; 9 nucleotides agree with TRBD1. The sequencing sample was made of peripheral blood. The CDR3: CASSIGTGAYGYTF. CDR3 sequence (DNA): TGTGCCAGTAGTATAGGGACAGGGGCCTATGGCTACACCTTC. Full variable domain (missing parts from reference TRBV19 and TRBJ1-2): DGGITQSPKYLFRKEGQNVTLSCEQNLNHDAMYWYRQDPGQGLRLIYYSQIVNDFQKGDIAEGYSVSREKKESFPLTVTSAQKNPTAFYLCASSIGTGAYGYTFGSGTRLTVV.